This entry lists 29 T cell receptor beta chains sequenced from one sample in a study of blood T cell repertoires in COVID-19 (dated by TCRdb to the early 2020s). The library was produced with the immunoSEQ multiplex PCR assay. Not all clones reach the TCRdb copy of this immuneACCESS table, which keeps in-frame sequences only. Checked studies attribute under half of the gap to unresolved V genes and leave the rest unexplained. The sample data list 70,000 or so clones, and around nine tenths of these were observed just once. The top ten hold about 1.4% of the sample. Sequencing used peripheral blood. These receptors all stem from a human donor in a cohort sampled during active COVID-19.

This CDR3 is CARSCADVAGTEAFF. CDR3 nucleotides: TGTGCCAGAAGCTGTGCCGACGTCGCGGGCACTGAAGCTTTCTTT. The chain carries TRBV5-3 and TRBJ1-1; D is unclear. TRBV5-3 is treated as an ORF (open reading frame) with a function not yet certain. The germline V and J ends were trimmed by 3 bases and 4 bases, with 16 bases remaining between them. The CDR3 is made up of 15 amino acids.

The chain couples TRBV5-1 to TRBJ1-1; tentatively, D is TRBD1 (6 bases). This CDR3 is 14 amino acids long. Germline lookup yields CDR1 SGHRS and CDR2 YFSETQ. V gave up 1 base and J gave up 5 bases, with 12 bases separating them. This CDR3 reads CASSLSLQGTEAFF. The CDR3 DNA reads as TGCGCCAGCAGCTTGTCGTTACAGGGAACTGAAGCTTTCTTT.

This clone was observed a handful of times. The DNA of the CDR3 is TGTGCCAGCAGTTACCTGGGACAGTGGGCCTACGAGCAGTACTTC. Its translation: CASSYLGQWAYEQYF. The chain employs TRBV6-6 and TRBJ2-7, with 7 bases matching TRBD1. Germline V CDR1 and CDR2: MNHNY, SVGAGI (reference sequence). The CDR3 has 15 residues. The V and J ends lost 2 bases and 2 bases, in that order; junction bases with no gene match: 6.

This chain uses TRBV29-1 with TRBJ1-6; D unclear. Germline V gene sequence: CDR1 SQVTM, CDR2 ANQGSEA. V was trimmed by 1 base and J by 8 bases, leaving 9 bases between them. The CDR3 contains 13 residues. The CDR3 here is CSVEVSEDSPLHF. The CDR3 region has the DNA TGCAGCGTTGAAGTCTCTGAGGATTCACCCCTCCACTTT.

The chain employs TRBV7-2 and TRBJ2-7, with TRBD1 identical over 10 bases. V trimming: 1 base; J trimming: 2 bases; junction bases outside the gene matches: 2. This CDR3 region has 15 residues. CDR1 SGHTA and CDR2 FQGNSA come from the germline V gene. The DNA for the CDR3 is TGTGCCAGCAGCTTAGTAGGGACAGGGGCCTACGAGCAGTACTTC. Translating gives CASSLVGTGAYEQYF.

The CDR3 coding sequence is TGTGCCAGCAGTACCGGACTAGCGGGACCGAACACCGGGGAGCTGTTTTTT. Translation: CASSTGLAGPNTGELFF. The chain is built from TRBV28 and TRBJ2-2; 12 nucleotides align to TRBD2. From germline, CDR1 is MDHEN and CDR2 SYDVKM. CDR3 length: 17 amino acids. With 5 bases clipped from V and 0 bases from J, the junction kept 4 bases outside the gene matches.

The rearrangement uses TRBV3-1 (or the pseudogene TRBV3-2) and TRBJ2-1; 11 nucleotides align to TRBD2. Unmatched junction bases numbered 8, after V lost 6 bases and J lost 7 bases. This CDR3 region has 15 residues. CDR1 is LGHDT, CDR2 YNNKEL, per germline (reference sequence). This CDR3 reads CASSPIAGGRNEQFF. The CDR3 DNA follows: TGTGCCAGCAGTCCTATAGCGGGAGGGAGGAATGAGCAGTTCTTC.

The chain couples TRBV7-2 to TRBJ2-1, with D perhaps matching TRBD2 (6 bases). Trimming took 1 base from V and 10 from J, leaving 11 bases between them. Germline loops: CDR1 SGHTA, CDR2 FQGNSA. CDR3 size: 13 residues. The CDR3 sequence is CASSLGDSREQFF. The CDR3 DNA follows: TGTGCCAGCAGCTTAGGGGACTCCAGGGAGCAGTTCTTC.

This chain uses TRBV19 with TRBJ2-1, with D possibly TRBD2 on 6 matching bases. V lost 1 base, J lost 1 base, and 17 bases lay in between. In germline, CDR1 is LNHDA, CDR2 SQIVND (reference sequence). The CDR3 runs to 18 residues. CDR3 coding DNA: TGTGCCAGTAGTATAGGGCTTGGGGGGATAATGTCCTACAATGAGCAGTTCTTC. Amino acid sequence: CASSIGLGGIMSYNEQFF.

This chain joins TRBV19 and TRBJ2-5, with TRBD1 identical over 7 bases. V lost 6 bases and J lost 2; bases outside the gene matches: 6. Germline CDR1 and CDR2: LNHDA and SQIVND (reference sequence). The CDR3 loop spans 14 amino acids. The CDR3 sequence: CASSATGSQETQYF. As DNA, the CDR3 is TGTGCCAGTAGCGCGACAGGGAGTCAAGAGACCCAGTACTTC.

This rearrangement joins TRBV10-3 to TRBJ2-7, with D tentatively TRBD1 (5 bases). CDR3 length: 14 residues. Germline V gene sequence: CDR1 ENHRY, CDR2 SYGVKD. V lost 8 bases to trimming and J lost 0 bases, with 14 bases between them. The CDR3 DNA is TGTGCCATCGGGGTTTCGACAGACTCCTACGAGCAGTACTTC. The encoded protein is CAIGVSTDSYEQYF.

The CDR3 DNA follows: TGTGCCAGCAGCCCCGGACAGGCCCAAACCCAGTACTTC. Protein product: CASSPGQAQTQYF. The J gene is TRBJ2-5, the V gene TRBV12-3 or TRBV12-4, with 7 bases lining up with TRBD1. This CDR3 has 13 residues. With 6 bases clipped from V and 8 bases from J, the junction kept 9 bases outside the gene matches.

The gene calls are TRBV5-4 and TRBJ2-3; 8 nucleotides agree with TRBD2. Per the germline V gene, CDR1 is SGHNT and CDR2 is YYREEE (reference sequence). Germline trimming cut 4 bases from V and 5 bases from J; bases unmatched to any gene: 18. CDR3 length: 18 amino acids. The CDR3 DNA reads TGTGCCAGCAGCACTACACCGGGACTAGTCCGGGAAGAAGATACGCAGTATTTT. Protein: CASSTTPGLVREEDTQYF.

The chain recombines TRBV9 with TRBJ2-4; 9 nucleotides agree with TRBD1. Germline V gene data show CDR1 as SGDLS and CDR2 as YYNGEE. The CDR3 consists of 14 residues. The V segment lost 2 bases and the J segment 4 bases; nucleotides outside the gene matches: 1. The CDR3 sequence: CASSVGTGKNIQYF. The CDR3, as DNA: TGTGCCAGCAGCGTCGGGACAGGGAAAAACATTCAGTACTTC.

This clone came up many times. The gene calls are TRBV24-1 and TRBJ2-2, with D possibly matching TRBD1 (5 bases). The CDR3 loop spans 16 amino acids. Trimming removed 2 bases at V and 3 bases at J, with 12 bases between. Germline V CDR1 and CDR2: KGHDR, SFDVKD. The CDR3 nucleotides read TGTGCCACCAGTGATTCATCGACAGTACACACCGGGGAGCTGTTTTTT. Translated: CATSDSSTVHTGELFF.

The chain uses TRBV28 and TRBJ2-1; 14 bases are a match to TRBD2. The CDR3 extends over 20 amino acids. Per germline, CDR1 MDHEN and CDR2 SYDVKM. With 5 bases clipped from V and 2 bases from J, the junction kept 14 bases outside the gene matches. The CDR3 region is CASSATSGRAALRTYNEQFF. CDR3 bases: TGTGCCAGCAGTGCGACTAGCGGGAGGGCCGCGTTAAGAACCTACAATGAGCAGTTCTTC.

This clone was counted once. This rearrangement joins TRBV3-1 (or the pseudogene TRBV3-2) to TRBJ1-4; the D gene is possibly TRBD1 (5 bases). Germline CDR1 reads LGHDT; CDR2 reads YNNKEL (reference sequence). V lost 5 bases and J lost 13, with 11 bases in between. The CDR3 runs 11 residues. Written as DNA, the CDR3 is TGTGCCAGCAGCGGGGGGGGAAGACTGTTTTTT. This gives the protein CASSGGGRLFF.

V and J are TRBV3-1 (or the pseudogene TRBV3-2) and TRBJ2-5; 7 bases fit TRBD1. The CDR3 runs 15 residues. V was pared by 0 bases and J by 3 bases, with 4 bases of the junction left unmatched. The V gene's germline CDR1 is LGHDT and CDR2 YNNKEL (reference sequence). The CDR3 loop is CASSQDLQGEETQYF. In DNA form, the CDR3 reads TGTGCCAGCAGCCAAGATTTGCAGGGGGAAGAGACCCAGTACTTC.

CDR3 region: CASSTVPGQGFGTEAFF. CDR3 nucleotide sequence: TGTGCCAGCAGTACAGTCCCGGGACAGGGGTTCGGCACTGAAGCTTTCTTT. V gene TRBV2 combines with J gene TRBJ1-1, with 10 bases aligning to TRBD1. Trimming removed 5 bases from V and 4 bases from J; junction bases left unmatched: 13. The CDR3 totals 17 residues. CDR1 and CDR2 from the germline V gene are SNHLY and FYNNEI.

A word on this clone: The same CDR3 arises from other DNA sequences in this sample as well. The chain combines TRBV2 with TRBJ2-2; 8 positions agree with TRBD2. CDR3 length: 14 amino acids. Looked up from germline, CDR1 is SNHLY and CDR2 is FYNNEI. V was pared by 2 bases and J by 4 bases, with 0 bases of the junction left unmatched. CDR3 amino acids: CASSELAGTGELFF. The DNA for the CDR3 is TGTGCCAGCAGTGAACTAGCGGGCACCGGGGAGCTGTTTTTT.

V gene TRBV5-1 combines with J gene TRBJ1-1, with D possibly matching TRBD1 (6 bases). The germline V gene encodes CDR1 SGHRS and CDR2 YFSETQ. This CDR3 spans 14 amino acids. V was shortened by 4 bases and J by 0 bases, with 10 bases between the two germline ends. Written as DNA, the CDR3 is TGCGCCAGCAGCCGCACAGGGATGAACACTGAAGCTTTCTTT. Amino acids: CASSRTGMNTEAFF.

The CDR3 reads CATSGEGTEQYF. The CDR3 region has the DNA TGTGCCACCAGTGGAGAGGGCACGGAGCAGTACTTC. The chain joins TRBV24-1 to TRBJ2-7, with D possibly matching TRBD2 (5 bases). In germline, CDR1 is KGHDR, CDR2 SFDVKD. The CDR3 totals 12 residues. Between the trimmed V and J ends, which lost 5 bases and 7 bases, there was a span of 11 bases.

V gene TRBV7-8 combines with J gene TRBJ1-1, with D perhaps matching TRBD1 (6 bases). V was pared by 1 base and J by 1 base, with 7 bases between. CDR3 length: 14 amino acids. Per germline, CDR1 SGHVS and CDR2 FQNEAQ. In DNA, the CDR3 is TGTGCCAGCAGCTTAGGGACAGCGAACACTGAAGCTTTCTTT. It specifies CASSLGTANTEAFF. Full variable domain (outside the CDR3, taken from reference TRBV7-8 and TRBJ1-1): GAGVSQSPRYKVAKRGQDVALRCDPISGHVSLFWYQQALGQGPEFLTYFQNEAQLDKSGLPSDRFFAERPEGSVSTLKIQRTQQEDSAVYLCASSLGTANTEAFFGQGTRLTVV.

The chain joins TRBV5-1 to TRBJ2-5, with D maybe TRBD1 (5 bases). With 4 bases removed from V and 4 bases from J, the gap between germline ends came to 17 bases. CDR1 and CDR2 (germline): SGHRS, YFSETQ. This CDR3 spans 15 amino acids. DNA for the CDR3: TGCGCCAGCAGCCAGGACATAAGTGTCCGAGAGACCCAGTACTTC. Translating it yields CASSQDISVRETQYF.

The rearrangement links TRBV3-1 (or the pseudogene TRBV3-2) to TRBJ2-1; 7 bases match TRBD2. Unmatched junction bases numbered 8, after V lost 1 base and J lost 2 bases. Germline CDR1 is LGHDT and CDR2 is YNNKEL (reference sequence). The CDR3 loop spans 17 amino acids. Here the CDR3 reads CASSQGAGITPYNEQFF. Here the CDR3 DNA reads TGTGCCAGCAGCCAAGGAGCGGGAATAACGCCCTACAATGAGCAGTTCTTC.

The rearrangement uses TRBV5-4 and TRBJ2-7; D is possibly TRBD1 (7 bases). This CDR3 is built from 16 residues. Germline loops: CDR1 SGHNT, CDR2 YYREEE (reference sequence). V lost 1 base and J lost 6, with 20 bases in between. DNA of the CDR3: TGTGCCAGCAGCTTGCCACCTACGGCAGGGGGAGGCGAGCAGTACTTC. Protein: CASSLPPTAGGGEQYF.

This clone was seen once. The gene calls are TRBV28 and TRBJ1-2; TRBD1 aligns across 7 bases. This CDR3 is built from 15 residues. With 5 bases clipped from V and 7 bases from J, the junction kept 13 bases outside the gene matches. Looked up from germline, CDR1 is MDHEN and CDR2 is SYDVKM. The CDR3 here is CASSPNRGRGLGYTF. Written as DNA, the CDR3 is TGTGCCAGCAGTCCCAACAGGGGTCGGGGCCTTGGCTACACCTTC.

The sample holds one count of this clone. The chain employs TRBV7-8 and TRBJ2-1; the match to TRBD2 covers 12 bases. Germline V gives CDR1 SGHVS, CDR2 FQNEAQ. Unmatched junction bases numbered 3, after V lost 2 bases and J lost 4 bases. This CDR3 is 16 amino acids long. CDR3 coding DNA: TGTGCCAGCAGCTTACTAGCGGGAGGGCCTTACAATGAGCAGTTCTTC. Its protein product is CASSLLAGGPYNEQFF. The full variable domain, rest sourced from reference TRBV7-8 and TRBJ2-1, is GAGVSQSPRYKVAKRGQDVALRCDPISGHVSLFWYQQALGQGPEFLTYFQNEAQLDKSGLPSDRFFAERPEGSVSTLKIQRTQQEDSAVYLCASSLLAGGPYNEQFFGPGTRLTVL.

This sequence joins TRBV6-5 and TRBJ2-7; 8 nucleotides line up with TRBD2. The CDR3 sequence is 15 residues long. The V gene end was trimmed by 6 bases and the J gene end by 5 bases; junction bases not matched to a gene: 12. The germline V gene has CDR1 MNHEY and CDR2 SVGAGI. CDR3 protein: CASSFLGGARDEQYV. CDR3 nucleotide sequence: TGTGCCAGCAGCTTCCTCGGGGGGGCGCGCGACGAGCAGTACGTC.